The rows below give T cell receptor beta chains drawn from one sample of a study of vaccination effects on CD4 cells after COVID-19. Sequencing was performed with immunoSEQ multiplex PCR; in TCRdb, only in-frame clones are kept and a portion is missing. This sample has more than 13,000 clones, with approximately 83% found just once. These receptors' antigens are unknown. The source was CD4+ T cells from PBMCs cultured with HCoV-NL63 spike peptides, collected after COVID-19 vaccination. The origin of the receptors is a human donor who had a prior SARS-CoV-2 infection. Each CDR3 is given with its conserved first and last residue. The D gene is left open where the match is weak. Clone size is shown for a subset of rows, as once, few, many or a class of expanded clone.

clone size,V gene,D gene,J gene,CDR3 protein,CDR3 DNA
NA,TRBV18,TRBD2,TRBJ2-3,CASSPPSGGAGRTQYF,TGTGCCAGCTCACCACCGAGCGGGGGGGCCGGTCGGACGCAGTATTTT
NA,TRBV18,TRBD2,TRBJ2-3,CASSPGTSGGFNTDTQYF,TGTGCCAGCTCACCCGGGACTAGCGGGGGTTTTAACACAGATACGCAGTATTTT
NA,TRBV5-1,TRBD1,TRBJ2-3,CASLQGPSTDTQYF,TGCGCCAGCCTACAGGGGCCTAGCACAGATACGCAGTATTTT
NA,TRBV27,NA,TRBJ2-3,CASSFSNLVDTQYF,TGTGCCAGCAGTTTTTCGAACTTGGTAGATACGCAGTATTTT
NA,TRBV5-6,NA,TRBJ2-5,CASSFIGGETQYF,TGTGCCAGCAGCTTTATCGGGGGTGAGACCCAGTACTTC
NA,TRBV7-2,TRBD2,TRBJ2-1,CASSFPGAGTLDEQFF,TGTGCCAGCAGCTTTCCTGGAGCGGGAACTTTAGATGAGCAGTTCTTC
NA,TRBV5-1,NA,TRBJ2-2,CASSPHRENTGELFF,TGCGCCAGCAGCCCCCACAGGGAGAACACCGGGGAGCTGTTTTTT
NA,TRBV7-9,TRBD1,TRBJ1-3,CASSLAFAGGSGNTIYF,TGTGCCAGCAGCTTAGCGTTTGCAGGGGGCTCTGGAAACACCATATATTTT
NA,TRBV19,NA,TRBJ2-1,CASSSGEGDEQFF,TGTGCCAGTAGTTCCGGCGAGGGCGATGAGCAGTTCTTC
few,TRBV2,NA,TRBJ2-7,CASSVDSYTYEQYF,TGTGCCAGCAGTGTTGATAGCTATACCTACGAGCAGTACTTC
NA,TRBV7-2,TRBD1,TRBJ1-5,CASSLRDRAWAQPQHF,TGTGCCAGCAGCTTACGGGACAGGGCGTGGGCGCAGCCCCAGCATTTT
NA,TRBV18,NA,TRBJ2-2,CASSPRTGELFF,TGTGCCAGCTCACCACGCACCGGGGAGCTGTTTTTT
NA,TRBV7-8,TRBD1,TRBJ1-2,CASSSRIRQGPNYGYTF,TGTGCCAGCAGCTCCAGGATCCGACAGGGGCCCAACTATGGCTACACCTTC
NA,TRBV5-1,NA,TRBJ1-4,CASSPGGGQGNEKLFF,TGCGCCAGCAGCCCTGGAGGCGGGCAGGGTAATGAAAAACTGTTTTTT
NA,TRBV13,NA,TRBJ1-1,CASSPRGGRGGTEAFF,TGTGCCAGCAGCCCCCGGGGGGGTAGGGGAGGCACTGAAGCTTTCTTT
few,TRBV7-3,NA,TRBJ2-1,CASSPGTVAYNEQFF,TGTGCCAGCAGCCCGGGGACGGTTGCCTACAATGAGCAGTTCTTC
NA,TRBV3-1/TRBV3-2,NA,TRBJ2-7,CASSQVDGYEQYF,TGTGCCAGCAGCCAAGTTGACGGCTACGAGCAGTACTTC
NA,TRBV29-1,NA,TRBJ1-5,CSVAGGNQPQHF,TGCAGCGTTGCGGGGGGCAATCAGCCCCAGCATTTT
NA,TRBV18,NA,TRBJ2-1,CASSPPSGPNEQFF,TGTGCCAGCTCACCACCGTCGGGCCCCAATGAGCAGTTCTTC
once,TRBV10-3,TRBD1,TRBJ1-5,CAIGTGDGNQPQHF,TGTGCCATTGGGACAGGGGACGGCAATCAGCCCCAGCATTTT
NA,TRBV5-8,NA,TRBJ2-7,CASSLILSSYEQYF,TGTGCCAGCAGCTTGATCCTGAGCTCCTACGAGCAGTACTTC
NA,TRBV18,NA,TRBJ1-5,CASSPSWDGGDQPQHF,TGTGCCAGCTCACCTTCCTGGGACGGGGGGGATCAGCCCCAGCATTTT
medium-sized,TRBV4-1,NA,TRBJ1-2,CASSQDLGRVGGYTF,TGCGCCAGCAGCCAAGATCTGGGGAGGGTTGGAGGCTACACCTTC
NA,TRBV4-3,TRBD2,TRBJ2-3,CASSQDVLAPTDTQYF,TGCGCCAGCAGCCAAGACGTACTAGCGCCCACAGATACGCAGTATTTT
few,TRBV12-3/TRBV12-4,NA,TRBJ1-6,CASSQNTNSPLHF,TGTGCCAGCAGTCAGAACACCAATTCACCCCTCCACTTT
NA,TRBV4-1,TRBD2,TRBJ2-6,CASSRIGLAGGDYSGANVLTF,TGCGCCAGCAGCCGAATCGGACTAGCGGGGGGGGACTACTCTGGGGCCAACGTCCTGACTTTC
NA,TRBV3-1/TRBV3-2,NA,TRBJ1-3,CASSQDPNSFSGNTIYF,TGTGCCAGCAGCCAAGATCCCAACAGCTTCTCTGGAAACACCATATATTTT
NA,TRBV2,TRBD1,TRBJ1-6,CASNRQGTLPLHF,TGTGCCAGCAACAGACAGGGGACGCTTCCCCTCCACTTT
NA,TRBV20-1,NA,TRBJ2-5,CSASQGTRETQYF,TGCAGTGCTAGTCAGGGAACCAGAGAGACCCAGTACTTC
NA,TRBV19,NA,TRBJ1-1,CASKVLTTRRNTEAFF,TGTGCCAGTAAGGTGTTAACTACGAGAAGGAACACTGAAGCTTTCTTT
NA,TRBV18,NA,TRBJ1-6,CASSFFPTAGYNSPLHF,TGTGCCAGCTCATTTTTTCCGACCGCGGGGTATAATTCACCCCTCCACTTT
NA,TRBV7-2,TRBD1,TRBJ1-2,CASSLAGDRVDYTF,TGTGCCAGCAGCTTAGCAGGAGACAGGGTTGACTACACCTTC
NA,TRBV7-9,TRBD2,TRBJ2-5,CASSWRRLAGDETQYF,TGTGCCAGCAGCTGGAGAAGACTAGCGGGAGATGAGACCCAGTACTTC
NA,TRBV9,NA,TRBJ2-1,CASSVGRGEQFF,TGTGCCAGCAGCGTAGGAAGGGGTGAGCAGTTCTTC
NA,TRBV7-2,TRBD1,TRBJ2-3,CASSLKTGGWADTQYF,TGTGCCAGCAGCTTAAAAACAGGGGGGTGGGCAGATACGCAGTATTTT
NA,TRBV7-2,NA,TRBJ2-6,CASSLRVLSGANVLTF,TGTGCCAGCAGCTTGAGGGTTCTCTCTGGGGCCAACGTCCTGACTTTC
NA,TRBV9,NA,TRBJ2-6,CASSVAHSGANVLTF,TGTGCCAGCAGCGTAGCTCACTCTGGGGCCAACGTCCTGACTTTC
NA,TRBV6-5,TRBD2,TRBJ2-1,CASSSSGGAFNEQFF,TGTGCCAGCAGTTCTAGCGGGGGGGCCTTCAATGAGCAGTTCTTC
NA,TRBV6-6,NA,TRBJ1-1,CASSWARGSEAFF,TGTGCCAGCAGTTGGGCCAGAGGGTCTGAAGCTTTCTTT
few,TRBV5-4,NA,TRBJ2-7,CASREGLSEQYF,TGTGCCAGCAGGGAGGGTCTGAGCGAGCAGTACTTC
NA,TRBV5-1,NA,TRBJ2-7,CASSGTAIYEQYF,TGCGCCAGCAGCGGCACAGCGATCTACGAGCAGTACTTC